This T cell receptor beta chain was captured in a study of T cells after yellow fever vaccination. The table lists this clonotype with a few counts. The antigen is undetermined. A single record per CDR3 protein comes from TCRdb applying MiXCR to the 5' RACE reads. The table includes some 220,000 distinct CDR3 sequences, roughly 3% detected once. From germline, CDR1 is SGDLS and CDR2 YYNGEE. V gave up 2 bases and J gave up 2 bases, with 8 bases separating them. CDR3 length: 14 residues. Study findings and constraints: Only a small proportion of the clonotypes turned up in both the CD4 and the CD8 compartments, likely arising from convergent recombination. Weaker, the secondary response peaked sooner, at day 5 versus 15.

This TCR was sampled from a man aged 18 to 29 who received the YFV17D yellow fever vaccine. V is TRBV9 and J is TRBJ1-5; D gene ambiguous. Sequences were derived from CD4+ T cells sorted from PBMCs, sampled 10 days after the yellow fever booster vaccination. Here the CDR3 reads CASSVGEGNQPQHF. In DNA, the CDR3 is TGTGCCAGCAGCGTCGGGGAGGGCAATCAGCCCCAGCATTTT.